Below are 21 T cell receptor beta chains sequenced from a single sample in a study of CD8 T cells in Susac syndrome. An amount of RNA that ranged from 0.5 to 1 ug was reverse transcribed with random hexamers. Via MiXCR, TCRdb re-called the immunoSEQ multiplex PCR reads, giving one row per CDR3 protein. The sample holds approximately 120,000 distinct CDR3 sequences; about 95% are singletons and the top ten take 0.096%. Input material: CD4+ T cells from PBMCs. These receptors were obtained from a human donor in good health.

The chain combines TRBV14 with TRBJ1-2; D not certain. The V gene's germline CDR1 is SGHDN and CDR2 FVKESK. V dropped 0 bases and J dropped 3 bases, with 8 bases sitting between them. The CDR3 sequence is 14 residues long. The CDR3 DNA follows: TGTGCCAGCAGCCAAGATCGACGGGACTATGGCTACACCTTC. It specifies CASSQDRRDYGYTF.

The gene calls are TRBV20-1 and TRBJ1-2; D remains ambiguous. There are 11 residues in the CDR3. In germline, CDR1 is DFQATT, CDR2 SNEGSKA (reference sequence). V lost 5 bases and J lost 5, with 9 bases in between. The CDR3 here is CSAETPYGYTF. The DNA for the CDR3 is TGCAGTGCTGAGACACCGTATGGCTACACCTTC.

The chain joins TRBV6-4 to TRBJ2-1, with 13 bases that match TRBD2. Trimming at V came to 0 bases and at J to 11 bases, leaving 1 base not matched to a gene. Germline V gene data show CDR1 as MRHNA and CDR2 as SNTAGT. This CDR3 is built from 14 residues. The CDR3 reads CASSDSGLAGKQFF. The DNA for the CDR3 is TGTGCCAGCAGTGACTCGGGACTAGCGGGGAAGCAGTTCTTC.

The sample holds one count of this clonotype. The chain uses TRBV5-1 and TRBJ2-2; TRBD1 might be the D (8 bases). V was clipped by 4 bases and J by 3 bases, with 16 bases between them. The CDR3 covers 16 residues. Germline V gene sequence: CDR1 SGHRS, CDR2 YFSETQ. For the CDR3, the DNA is TGCGCCAGCAGCAGGCGGACAGGGAGGGACACCGGGGAGCTGTTTTTT. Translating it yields CASSRRTGRDTGELFF. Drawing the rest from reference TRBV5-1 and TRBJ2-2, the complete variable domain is KAGVTQTPRYLIKTRGQQVTLSCSPISGHRSVSWYQQTPGQGLQFLFEYFSETQRNKGNFPGRFSGRQFSNSRSEMNVSTLELGDSALYLCASSRRTGRDTGELFFGEGSRLTVL.

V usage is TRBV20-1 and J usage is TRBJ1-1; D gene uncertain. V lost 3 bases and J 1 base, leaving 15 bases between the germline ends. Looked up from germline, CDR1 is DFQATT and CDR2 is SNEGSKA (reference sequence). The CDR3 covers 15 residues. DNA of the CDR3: TGCAGTGCTAGTGTCCCCGCTTTGGGGAACACTGAAGCTTTCTTT. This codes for CSASVPALGNTEAFF.

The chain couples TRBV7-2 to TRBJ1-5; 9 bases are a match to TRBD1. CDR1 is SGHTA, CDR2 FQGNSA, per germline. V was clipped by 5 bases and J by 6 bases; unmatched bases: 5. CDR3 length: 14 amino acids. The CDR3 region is CASSGDRGSQPQHF. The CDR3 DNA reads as TGTGCCAGCAGCGGAGACAGGGGGAGTCAGCCCCAGCATTTT.

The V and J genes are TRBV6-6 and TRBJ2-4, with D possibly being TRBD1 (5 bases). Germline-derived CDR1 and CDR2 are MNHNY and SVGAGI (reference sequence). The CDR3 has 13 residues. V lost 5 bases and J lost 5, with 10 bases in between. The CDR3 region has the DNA TGTGCCAGCAGTCGACAGACCCAAAACATTCAGTACTTC. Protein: CASSRQTQNIQYF.

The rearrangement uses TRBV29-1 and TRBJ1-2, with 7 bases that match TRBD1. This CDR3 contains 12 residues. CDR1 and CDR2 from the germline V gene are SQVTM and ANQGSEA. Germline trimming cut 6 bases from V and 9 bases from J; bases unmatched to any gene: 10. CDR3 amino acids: CSVAWGQNSYTF. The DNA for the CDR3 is TGCAGCGTGGCGTGGGGACAGAATAGCTACACCTTC.

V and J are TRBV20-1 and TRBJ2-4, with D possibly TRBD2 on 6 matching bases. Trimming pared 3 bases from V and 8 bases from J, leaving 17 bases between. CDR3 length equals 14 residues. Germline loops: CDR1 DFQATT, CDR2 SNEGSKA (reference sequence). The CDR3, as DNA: TGCAGTGCTAGTGCGACAGTCGGCGGGGACATTCAGTACTTC. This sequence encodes CSASATVGGDIQYF.

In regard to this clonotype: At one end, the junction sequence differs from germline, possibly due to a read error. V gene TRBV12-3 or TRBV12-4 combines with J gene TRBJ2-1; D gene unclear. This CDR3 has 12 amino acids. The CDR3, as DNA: TGTGCCAGCAGTCCCCGTTACAAAGAGCAGTTCTTC. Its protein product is CASSPRYKEQFF.

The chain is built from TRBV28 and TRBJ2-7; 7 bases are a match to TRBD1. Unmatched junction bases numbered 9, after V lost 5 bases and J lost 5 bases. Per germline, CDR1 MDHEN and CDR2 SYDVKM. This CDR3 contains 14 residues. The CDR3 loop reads CASSTPGQRDEQYF. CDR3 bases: TGTGCCAGCAGTACGCCGGGACAGAGAGACGAGCAGTACTTC.

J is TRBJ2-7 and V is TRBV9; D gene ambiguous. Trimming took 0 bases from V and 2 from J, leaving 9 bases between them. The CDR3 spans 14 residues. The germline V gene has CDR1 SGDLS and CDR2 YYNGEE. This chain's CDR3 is CASSVDLGAYEQYF. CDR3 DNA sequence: TGTGCCAGCAGCGTAGACCTTGGTGCCTACGAGCAGTACTTC.

The CDR3 is CSATGYSGANVLTF. The CDR3 region has the DNA TGCAGTGCGACAGGGTACTCTGGGGCCAACGTCCTGACTTTC. The chain joins TRBV20-1 to TRBJ2-6, with 7 bases that match TRBD1. The V segment lost 6 bases and the J segment 0 bases; nucleotides outside the gene matches: 2. Per germline, CDR1 DFQATT and CDR2 SNEGSKA (reference sequence). The CDR3 spans 14 residues.

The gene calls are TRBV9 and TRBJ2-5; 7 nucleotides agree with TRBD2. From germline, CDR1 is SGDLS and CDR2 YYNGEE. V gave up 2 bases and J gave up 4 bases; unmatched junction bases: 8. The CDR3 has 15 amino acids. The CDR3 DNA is TGTGCCAGCAGCGTGGGAGGGCGGGCTCCAGAGACCCAGTACTTC. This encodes CASSVGGRAPETQYF.

For the CDR3, the DNA is TGTGCCAGCAGCCAGGATCCCGCGGGGGCCCAGCATTTT. It codes for CASSQDPAGAQHF. The V and J genes are TRBV3-1 and TRBJ1-5, with D possibly TRBD1 on 5 matching bases. V dropped 3 bases and J dropped 11 bases, with 14 bases sitting between them. Germline values: CDR1 LGHDT, CDR2 YNNKEL (reference sequence). CDR3 length: 13 residues.

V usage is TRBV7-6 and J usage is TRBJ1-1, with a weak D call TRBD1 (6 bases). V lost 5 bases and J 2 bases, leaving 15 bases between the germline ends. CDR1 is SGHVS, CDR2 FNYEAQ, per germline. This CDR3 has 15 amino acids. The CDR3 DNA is TGTGCCAGCAGCAAACAGGGTATTGTCAACACTGAAGCTTTCTTT. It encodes CASSKQGIVNTEAFF.

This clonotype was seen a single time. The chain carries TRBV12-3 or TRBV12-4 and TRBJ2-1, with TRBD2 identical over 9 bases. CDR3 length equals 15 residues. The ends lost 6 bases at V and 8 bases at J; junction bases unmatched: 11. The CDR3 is CASRPLSGSGYEQFF. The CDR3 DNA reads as TGTGCCAGCAGACCTCTTAGCGGGAGTGGCTATGAGCAGTTCTTC.

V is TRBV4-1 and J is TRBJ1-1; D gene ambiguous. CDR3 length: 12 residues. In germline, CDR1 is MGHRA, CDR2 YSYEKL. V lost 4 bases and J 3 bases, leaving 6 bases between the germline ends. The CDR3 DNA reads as TGCGCCAGCAGCCGTTCCGACACTGAAGCTTTCTTT. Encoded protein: CASSRSDTEAFF.

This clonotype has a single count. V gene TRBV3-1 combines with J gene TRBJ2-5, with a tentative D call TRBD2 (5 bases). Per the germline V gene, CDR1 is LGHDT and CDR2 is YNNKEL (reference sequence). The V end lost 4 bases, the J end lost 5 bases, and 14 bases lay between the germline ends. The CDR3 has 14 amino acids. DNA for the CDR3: TGTGCCAGCAGCCCCCCCGGGAAGAAGGAGACCCAGTACTTC. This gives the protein CASSPPGKKETQYF.

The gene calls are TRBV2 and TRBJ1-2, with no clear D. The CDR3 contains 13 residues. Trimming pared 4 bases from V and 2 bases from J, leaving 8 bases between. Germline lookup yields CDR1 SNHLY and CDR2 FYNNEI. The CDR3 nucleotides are TGTGCCAGCAGTGCAGGAGGAAACTATGGCTACACCTTC. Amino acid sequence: CASSAGGNYGYTF.

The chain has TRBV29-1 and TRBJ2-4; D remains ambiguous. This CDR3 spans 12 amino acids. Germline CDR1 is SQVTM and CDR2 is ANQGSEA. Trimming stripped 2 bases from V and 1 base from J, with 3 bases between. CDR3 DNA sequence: TGCAGCGTTGAACTGGCCAAAAACATTCAGTACTTC. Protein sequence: CSVELAKNIQYF. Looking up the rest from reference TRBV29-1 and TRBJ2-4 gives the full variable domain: SAVISQKPSRDICQRGTSLTIQCQVDSQVTMMFWYRQQPGQSLTLIATANQGSEATYESGFVIDKFPISRPNLTFSTLTVSNMSPEDSSIYLCSVELAKNIQYFGAGTRLSVL.